This T cell receptor (beta chain) is from a study of T cells after yellow fever vaccination. Study information: Libraries from low-cell-number fractions were prepared with the SMART-Seq v4 Ultra Low Input RNA kit. Study-wide results and caveats: Relatively few clonotypes were ones that appeared in both CD4 and CD8 compartments. Weaker, the secondary response peaked sooner, at day 5 versus 15.

The germline V and J ends were trimmed by 5 bases and 8 bases, with 19 bases remaining between them. The CDR3 runs to 15 residues. Conversion of TCR transcripts into cDNA relied on 5'RACE template switching, which added a universal primer site and UMIs. TCRdb ran MiXCR on the 5' RACE reads and lists one entry per CDR3 protein. In the table there are just under 85,000 distinct CDR3 sequences, approximately 12% of which are singletons. This receptor was obtained from a man younger than 35 who received the YFV17D yellow fever vaccine. The sequences come from CD8+ T cells not binding an NS4B(214-222) dextramer, sorted from PBMCs, collected roughly 20 days after the first yellow fever vaccination. J is TRBJ2-4 and V is TRBV12-3 or TRBV12-4; a possible D gene is TRBD1 (7 bases). The CDR3 sequence is CASSPPSTGTHIQYF. The CDR3, as DNA: TGTGCCAGCAGTCCCCCATCGACAGGGACTCACATTCAGTACTTC.